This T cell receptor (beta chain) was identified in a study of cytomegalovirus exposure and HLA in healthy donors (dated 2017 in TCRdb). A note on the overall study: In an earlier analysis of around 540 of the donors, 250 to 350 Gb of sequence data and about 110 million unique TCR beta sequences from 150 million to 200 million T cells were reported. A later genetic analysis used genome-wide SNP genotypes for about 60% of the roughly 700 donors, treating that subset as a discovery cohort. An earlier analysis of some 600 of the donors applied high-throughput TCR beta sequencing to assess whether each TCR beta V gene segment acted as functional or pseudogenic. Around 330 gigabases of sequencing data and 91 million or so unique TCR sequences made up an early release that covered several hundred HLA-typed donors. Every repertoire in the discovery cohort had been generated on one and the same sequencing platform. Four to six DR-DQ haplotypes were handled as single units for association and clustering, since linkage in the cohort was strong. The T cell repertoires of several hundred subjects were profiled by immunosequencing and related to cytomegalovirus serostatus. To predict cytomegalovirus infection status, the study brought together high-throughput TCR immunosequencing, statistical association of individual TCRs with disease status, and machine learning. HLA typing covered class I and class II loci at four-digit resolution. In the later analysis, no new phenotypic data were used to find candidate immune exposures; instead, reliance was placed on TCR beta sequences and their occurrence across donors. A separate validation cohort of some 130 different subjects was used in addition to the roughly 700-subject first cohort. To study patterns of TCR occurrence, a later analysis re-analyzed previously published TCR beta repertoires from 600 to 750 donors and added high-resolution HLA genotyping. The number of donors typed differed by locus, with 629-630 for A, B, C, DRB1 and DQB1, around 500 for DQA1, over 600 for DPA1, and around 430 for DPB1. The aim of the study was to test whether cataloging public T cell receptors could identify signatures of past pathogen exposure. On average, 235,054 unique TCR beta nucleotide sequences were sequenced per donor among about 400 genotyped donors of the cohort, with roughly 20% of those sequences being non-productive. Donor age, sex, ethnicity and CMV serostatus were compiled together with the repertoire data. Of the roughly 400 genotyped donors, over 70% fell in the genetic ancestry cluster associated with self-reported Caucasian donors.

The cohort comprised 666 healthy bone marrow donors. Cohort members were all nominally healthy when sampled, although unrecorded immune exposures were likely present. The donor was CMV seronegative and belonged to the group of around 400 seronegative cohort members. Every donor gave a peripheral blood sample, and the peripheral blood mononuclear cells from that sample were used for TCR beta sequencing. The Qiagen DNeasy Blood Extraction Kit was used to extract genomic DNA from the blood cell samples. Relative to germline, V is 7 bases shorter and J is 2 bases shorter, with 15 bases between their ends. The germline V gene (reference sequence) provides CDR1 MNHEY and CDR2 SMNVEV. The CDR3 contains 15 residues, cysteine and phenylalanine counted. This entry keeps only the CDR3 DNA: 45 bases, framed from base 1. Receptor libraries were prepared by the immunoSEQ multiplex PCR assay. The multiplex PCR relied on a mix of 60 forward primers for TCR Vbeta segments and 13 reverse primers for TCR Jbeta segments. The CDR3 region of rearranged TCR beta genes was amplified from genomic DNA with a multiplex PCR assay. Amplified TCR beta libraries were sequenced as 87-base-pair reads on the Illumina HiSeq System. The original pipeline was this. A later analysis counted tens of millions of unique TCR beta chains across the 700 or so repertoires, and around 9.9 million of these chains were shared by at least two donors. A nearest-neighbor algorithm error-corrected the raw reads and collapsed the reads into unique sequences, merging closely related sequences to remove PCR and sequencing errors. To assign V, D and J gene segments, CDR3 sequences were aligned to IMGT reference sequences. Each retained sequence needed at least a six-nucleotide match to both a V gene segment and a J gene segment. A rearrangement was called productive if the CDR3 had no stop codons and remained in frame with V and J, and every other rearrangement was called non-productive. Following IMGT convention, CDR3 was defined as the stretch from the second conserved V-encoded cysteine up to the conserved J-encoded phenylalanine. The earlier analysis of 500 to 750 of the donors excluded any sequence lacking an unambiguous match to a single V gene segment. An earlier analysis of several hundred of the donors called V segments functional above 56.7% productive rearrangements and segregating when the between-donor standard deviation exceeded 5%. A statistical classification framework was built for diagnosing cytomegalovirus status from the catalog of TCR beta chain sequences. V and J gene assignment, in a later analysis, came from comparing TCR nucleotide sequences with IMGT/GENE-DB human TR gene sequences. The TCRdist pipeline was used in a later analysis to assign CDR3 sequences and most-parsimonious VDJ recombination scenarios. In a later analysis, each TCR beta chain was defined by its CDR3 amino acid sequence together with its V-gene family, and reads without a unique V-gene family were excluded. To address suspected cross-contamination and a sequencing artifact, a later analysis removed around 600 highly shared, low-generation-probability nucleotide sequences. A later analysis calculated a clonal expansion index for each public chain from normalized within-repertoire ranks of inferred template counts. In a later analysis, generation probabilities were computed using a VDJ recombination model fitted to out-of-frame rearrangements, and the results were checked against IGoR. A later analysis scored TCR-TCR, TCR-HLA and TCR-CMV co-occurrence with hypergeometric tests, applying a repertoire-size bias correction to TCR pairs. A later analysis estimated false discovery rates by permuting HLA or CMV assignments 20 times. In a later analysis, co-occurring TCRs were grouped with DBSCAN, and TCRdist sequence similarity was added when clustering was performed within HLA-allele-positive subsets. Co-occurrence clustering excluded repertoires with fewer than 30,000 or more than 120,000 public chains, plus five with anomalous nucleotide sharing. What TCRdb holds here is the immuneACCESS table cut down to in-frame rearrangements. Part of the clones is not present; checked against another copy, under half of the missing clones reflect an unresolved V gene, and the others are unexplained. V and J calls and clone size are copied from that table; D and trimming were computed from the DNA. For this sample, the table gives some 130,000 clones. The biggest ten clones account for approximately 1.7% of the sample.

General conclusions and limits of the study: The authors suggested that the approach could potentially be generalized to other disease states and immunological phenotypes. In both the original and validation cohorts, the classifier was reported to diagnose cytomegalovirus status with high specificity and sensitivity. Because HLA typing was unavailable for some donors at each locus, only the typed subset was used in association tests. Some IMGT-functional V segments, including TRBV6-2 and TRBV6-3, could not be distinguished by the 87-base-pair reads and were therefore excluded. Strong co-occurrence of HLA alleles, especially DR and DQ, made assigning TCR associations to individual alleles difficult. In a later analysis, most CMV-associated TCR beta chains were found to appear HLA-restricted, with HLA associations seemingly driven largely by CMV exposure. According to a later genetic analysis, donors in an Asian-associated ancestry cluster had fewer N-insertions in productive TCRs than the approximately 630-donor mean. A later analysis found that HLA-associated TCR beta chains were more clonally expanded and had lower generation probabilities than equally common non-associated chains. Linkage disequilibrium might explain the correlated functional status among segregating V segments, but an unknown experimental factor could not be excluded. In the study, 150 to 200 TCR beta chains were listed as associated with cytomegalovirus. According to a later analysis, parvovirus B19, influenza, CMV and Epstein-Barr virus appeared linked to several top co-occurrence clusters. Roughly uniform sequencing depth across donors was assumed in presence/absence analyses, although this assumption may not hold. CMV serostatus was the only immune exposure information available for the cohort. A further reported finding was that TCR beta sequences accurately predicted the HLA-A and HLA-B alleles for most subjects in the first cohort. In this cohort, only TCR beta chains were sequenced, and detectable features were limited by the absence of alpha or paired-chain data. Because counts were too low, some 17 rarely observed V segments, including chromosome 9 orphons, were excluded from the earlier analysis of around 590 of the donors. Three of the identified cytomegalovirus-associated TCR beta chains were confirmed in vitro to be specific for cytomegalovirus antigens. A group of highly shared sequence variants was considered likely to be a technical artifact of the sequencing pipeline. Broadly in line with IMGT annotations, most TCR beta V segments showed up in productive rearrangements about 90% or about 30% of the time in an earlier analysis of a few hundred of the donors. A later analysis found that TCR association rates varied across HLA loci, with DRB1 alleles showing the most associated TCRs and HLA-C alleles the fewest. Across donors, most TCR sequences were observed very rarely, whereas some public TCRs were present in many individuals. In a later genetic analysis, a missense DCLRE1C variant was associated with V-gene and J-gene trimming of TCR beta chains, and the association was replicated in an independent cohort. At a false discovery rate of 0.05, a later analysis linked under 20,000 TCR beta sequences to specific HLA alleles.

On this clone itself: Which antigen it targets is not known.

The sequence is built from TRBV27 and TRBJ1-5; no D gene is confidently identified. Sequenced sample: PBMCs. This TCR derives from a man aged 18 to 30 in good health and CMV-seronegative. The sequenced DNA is TGTGCCAGCACCGCTAATCTTGGTGGCAATCAGCCCCAGCATTTT. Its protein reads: CASTANLGGNQPQHF.